Listed below are T cell receptor beta chains from one sample, sequenced in a study of T cells after yellow fever vaccination. Each CDR3 protein gets one entry after TCRdb re-called the 5' RACE reads with MiXCR. Among over 130,000 distinct CDR3 sequences, 7.7% were seen once, and the ten largest hold less than 0.95%. The source was CD4+ T cells sorted from PBMCs, collected 5 days after the yellow fever booster vaccination. The receptors were gathered from a man younger than 40 who received the YFV17D yellow fever vaccine. Each CDR3 is given with its conserved first and last residue. The D gene is left open where the match is weak. Size values are once, few and many counts, or a class for expanded clones, and some rows have none.

d_call j_call clone_size v_call cdr3_aa cdr3_nt
TRBD1 TRBJ2-5 many TRBV5-1 CASRPGQQETQYF TGCGCCAGCAGACCGGGACAGCAAGAGACCCAGTACTTC
TRBD1 TRBJ2-1 many TRBV7-3 CASSPYGDRGDLSSYNEQFF TGTGCCAGCAGCCCTTATGGGGACAGGGGGGACTTAAGCTCCTACAATGAGCAGTTCTTC
TRBD2 TRBJ2-7 . TRBV19 CASSSQRESYEQYF TGTGCCAGTAGTAGCCAGCGGGAGTCCTACGAGCAGTACTTC
TRBD1 TRBJ1-5 many TRBV6-5 CASSYNPGTGKQPQHF TGTGCCAGCAGTTATAATCCGGGGACAGGGAAGCAGCCCCAGCATTTT
. TRBJ2-3 many TRBV20-1 CSARDGPDTQYF TGCAGTGCTAGAGATGGGCCGGATACGCAGTATTTT
TRBD1 TRBJ2-2 . TRBV10-3 CAISESGTGPNTGELFF TGTGCCATCAGTGAGTCGGGGACAGGGCCGAACACCGGGGAGCTGTTTTTT
. TRBJ2-1 many TRBV14 CASSQVGGPGNEQFF TGTGCCAGCAGCCAAGTGGGCGGACCAGGCAATGAGCAGTTCTTC
. TRBJ2-1 many TRBV5-1 CASSWVGGEQFF TGCGCCAGCAGCTGGGTTGGGGGGGAGCAGTTCTTC
TRBD1 TRBJ1-2 many TRBV7-2 CASSLVTGTGNNYGYTF TGTGCCAGCAGCTTAGTTACTGGGACAGGGAATAACTATGGCTACACCTTC
. TRBJ2-5 many TRBV11-2 CASSSKLKTPRGMRETQYF TGTGCCAGCAGCTCCAAACTAAAAACCCCCAGGGGAATGAGGGAGACCCAGTACTTC
. TRBJ2-1 many TRBV5-1 CASSPRAGDEQFF TGCGCCAGCAGCCCTCGGGCAGGGGATGAGCAGTTCTTC
TRBD1 TRBJ1-2 . TRBV18 CASSRTGSTDGYTF TGTGCCAGCTCGAGGACAGGGAGTACGGACGGCTACACCTTC
. TRBJ2-3 many TRBV24-1 CATSEGTPHHTDTQYF TGTGCCACCAGTGAGGGGACCCCCCACCACACAGATACGCAGTATTTT
. TRBJ2-1 many TRBV5-6 CASSVSGVRFF TGTGCCAGCAGCGTATCAGGAGTAAGGTTCTTC
TRBD1 TRBJ1-4 many TRBV12-3/TRBV12-4 CASSLTGVGKLFF TGTGCCAGCAGCCTCACAGGGGTTGGAAAACTGTTTTTT
. TRBJ2-2 many TRBV25-1 CASSEFRSGELFF TGTGCCAGCAGTGAATTTCGGTCCGGGGAGCTGTTTTTT
. TRBJ2-3 many TRBV7-2 CASSLGLGAGTDTQYF TGTGCCAGCAGCTTGGGACTCGGAGCGGGCACAGATACGCAGTATTTT
. TRBJ2-6 . TRBV28 CASSFKGGGGANVLTF TGTGCCAGCAGTTTTAAGGGGGGCGGTGGGGCCAACGTCCTGACTTTC
. TRBJ1-4 many TRBV18 CASSPVENEKLFF TGTGCCAGCTCACCAGTTGAAAATGAAAAACTGTTTTTT
. TRBJ2-2 many TRBV6-5 CASLSVSVTGELFF TGTGCCAGCCTTTCGGTTAGCGTTACCGGGGAGCTGTTTTTT
. TRBJ1-4 . TRBV9 CASSQAPQNEKLFF TGTGCCAGCAGCCAGGCCCCGCAGAATGAAAAACTGTTTTTT
. TRBJ2-3 many TRBV7-9 CASSRSPTDTQYF TGTGCCAGCAGCCGGAGCCCCACAGATACGCAGTATTTT
TRBD2 TRBJ2-5 many TRBV20-1 CSAASLAGARETQYF TGCAGTGCTGCCTCACTAGCGGGAGCTCGGGAGACCCAGTACTTC
TRBD1 TRBJ1-5 many TRBV20-1 CSARGRRQGVQPQHF TGCAGTGCTAGAGGGAGGAGACAGGGTGTTCAGCCCCAGCATTTT
. TRBJ2-7 many TRBV18 CASSPLLEGRYEQYF TGTGCCAGCTCACCGCTACTAGAGGGGCGTTACGAGCAGTACTTC
TRBD2 TRBJ2-2 many TRBV7-9 CASSSGTSNTGELFF TGTGCCAGCAGCTCCGGGACTAGCAACACCGGGGAGCTGTTTTTT
. TRBJ1-4 many TRBV23-1 CASSPPGRLFF TGCGCCAGCAGTCCTCCGGGACGGCTGTTTTTT
TRBD1 TRBJ2-4 . TRBV7-2 CASSRLRQGKNIQYF TGTGCCAGCAGCCGCCTGAGACAGGGGAAAAACATTCAGTACTTC
. TRBJ2-5 few TRBV5-4 CASSPGSRGQQETQYF TGTGCCAGCAGCCCCGGGAGTAGGGGGCAACAAGAGACCCAGTACTTC
TRBD1 TRBJ2-7 . TRBV18 CASSPLGGKSSYEQYF TGTGCCAGCTCACCGCTAGGGGGCAAAAGCTCCTACGAGCAGTACTTC
. TRBJ1-6 many TRBV18 CASSPLRGTYNSPLHF TGTGCCAGCTCACCCCTCCGGGGTACCTATAATTCACCCCTCCACTTT
TRBD2 TRBJ2-1 many TRBV28 CASSWEGSYNEQFF TGTGCCAGCAGTTGGGAGGGCAGTTACAATGAGCAGTTCTTC
. TRBJ2-2 many TRBV28 CASSGRVPRDTGELFF TGTGCCAGCAGTGGCAGGGTTCCTAGGGACACCGGGGAGCTGTTTTTT
TRBD2 TRBJ2-7 many TRBV18 CASSPASGSYEQYF TGTGCCAGCTCACCAGCAAGCGGGAGTTACGAGCAGTACTTC
TRBD2 TRBJ2-1 many TRBV7-2 CASSPVGGAREQFF TGTGCCAGCAGCCCTGTCGGGGGGGCACGTGAGCAGTTCTTC
. TRBJ2-5 many TRBV4-3 CASSQDGISAYQETQYF TGCGCCAGCAGCCAAGACGGTATTAGTGCCTACCAAGAGACCCAGTACTTC
. TRBJ2-7 . TRBV7-1 CASRSGLVSYEQYF TGTGCCAGCAGATCCGGACTCGTCTCCTACGAGCAGTACTTC
TRBD2 TRBJ2-5 many TRBV5-6 CASSRLAGAETQYF TGTGCCAGCAGCCGTCTAGCGGGAGCGGAGACCCAGTACTTC
. TRBJ2-1 . TRBV19 CASSIAPAGSHEQFF TGTGCCAGTAGTATAGCACCAGCAGGAAGCCACGAGCAGTTCTTC
. TRBJ2-1 many TRBV7-3 CASSWAISSYNEQFF TGTGCCAGCAGCTGGGCGATCAGCTCCTACAATGAGCAGTTCTTC
. TRBJ2-7 few TRBV5-1 CASSSTETRVSYEQYF TGCGCCAGCAGCAGCACGGAGACACGAGTCTCCTACGAGCAGTACTTC
. TRBJ2-5 many TRBV20-1 CSAYSGVQETQYF TGCAGTGCGTACTCGGGAGTCCAAGAGACCCAGTACTTC
. TRBJ2-5 many TRBV15 CATSIGETQYF TGTGCCACCAGCATTGGGGAGACCCAGTACTTC
TRBD2 TRBJ2-2 . TRBV20-1 CSALSALAGVPWELFF TGCAGTGCTCTGTCTGCGCTAGCGGGAGTCCCCTGGGAGCTGTTTTTT
TRBD1 TRBJ2-4 many TRBV4-3 CASSQPGTAPNIQYF TGCGCCAGCAGCCAACCCGGGACAGCCCCAAACATTCAGTACTTC
. TRBJ2-5 few TRBV5-6 CASSLVHYQETQYF TGTGCCAGCAGCTTGGTTCATTACCAAGAGACCCAGTACTTC
. TRBJ2-1 many TRBV10-3 CAISDRGGGNEQFF TGTGCCATCAGTGACAGGGGAGGGGGCAATGAGCAGTTCTTC
. TRBJ2-5 . TRBV7-2 CASSSWFGGTQYF TGTGCCAGCAGCTCCTGGTTCGGGGGGACCCAGTACTTC
. TRBJ2-2 many TRBV28 CASKALYTGELFF TGTGCCAGCAAAGCACTATACACCGGGGAGCTGTTTTTT
. TRBJ1-2 many TRBV7-2 CASSLTSENYGYTF TGTGCCAGCAGCTTAACCTCAGAAAACTATGGCTACACCTTC
TRBD2 TRBJ2-2 many TRBV28 CASERLAGNTGELFF TGTGCCAGCGAACGACTAGCGGGTAACACCGGGGAGCTGTTTTTT
TRBD2 TRBJ2-1 many TRBV20-1 CRGSSGASSYNEQFF TGCAGGGGCTCAAGCGGGGCGAGCTCCTACAATGAGCAGTTCTTC
TRBD2 TRBJ2-3 many TRBV29-1 CSVSSGSTDTQYF TGCAGCGTTTCTAGCGGGAGTACCGATACGCAGTATTTT
TRBD2 TRBJ2-5 . TRBV4-2 CASSLVAGGSRETQYF TGTGCCAGCAGCCTGGTAGCGGGAGGCTCACGGGAGACCCAGTACTTC